This TCR beta chain was sequenced during a study of identifying expanded T cells in peripheral blood. General study findings and limits: Variance in clone template counts between two-week samples significantly increased with total template count across all healthy donors. Differentially abundant clones: around 1.1 between replicates, about 15 at about 13 days, approximately 19 at four.

Using immunoSEQ multiplex PCR, the repertoire was profiled, and TCRdb retains in-frame clones only, with some absent. Of around 90,000 clones in the sample, around 89% were seen once. Germline V lookup: CDR1 MNHEY, CDR2 SMNVEV (reference sequence). V shed 5 bases and J shed 6 bases, with 16 bases lying between them. The CDR3 covers 14 residues. No infections or other immune events were documented during collection. In its sample, this clone was seen a few times. The antigen remains undetermined. The sequencing sample was made of blood. The rearrangement links TRBV27 to TRBJ1-1, with a tentative D call TRBD1 (6 bases). This sequence was found in a person aged 18 to 75 in good health. For the CDR3, the DNA is TGTGCCAGCAGTCCTATAGCACAGGGCGCTGAAGCTTTCTTT. Translating gives CASSPIAQGAEAFF.